This TCR beta chain was sequenced during a study of cytomegalovirus exposure and HLA in healthy donors. Method: immunoSEQ multiplex PCR; TCRdb's copy keeps in-frame clones and lacks some. The profile shows around 250,000 clones, around 90% of them singletons. Broader study findings: Under in vitro conditions, a few CMV-associated chains were confirmed as specific for CMV antigens. The listing of 150 to 200 TCR beta chains classed them as cytomegalovirus-associated.

The CDR3 totals 16 residues. Germline values: CDR1 MNHEY, CDR2 SMNVEV (reference sequence). V was pared by 5 bases and J by 6 bases, with 4 bases of the junction left unmatched. This clone has only one observation. Its antigen is not identified. The chain recombines TRBV27 with TRBJ2-1, with TRBD2 matching 16 bases. Sequencing was carried out using PBMCs. The TCR comes from a woman aged 18-35 years in good health and CMV-seronegative. Written as DNA, the CDR3 is TGTGCCAGCAGTGGGGGACTAGCGGGGGGGCCCAATGAGCAGTTCTTC. Translating gives CASSGGLAGGPNEQFF.